The source of this T cell receptor (beta chain) is a study of control samples from healthy donors and cancer patients. Clones were sequenced by immunoSEQ multiplex PCR, and TCRdb holds only the in-frame ones, with some missing. Of about 95,000 clones listed, roughly 90% are singletons. CDR3 length: 11 residues. Germline values: CDR1 KGHSH, CDR2 LQKENI. V lost 3 bases and J 15 bases, leaving 12 bases between the germline ends. This chain joins TRBV18 and TRBJ2-4, with D maybe TRBD2 (5 bases). The clonotype was recovered from a woman in her sixties or seventies in good health. The sequencing sample was made of blood. CDR3 sequence reads: CASSPGEDSYF. For the CDR3, the DNA is TGTGCCAGCTCACCGGGAGAGGATTCGTACTTC.